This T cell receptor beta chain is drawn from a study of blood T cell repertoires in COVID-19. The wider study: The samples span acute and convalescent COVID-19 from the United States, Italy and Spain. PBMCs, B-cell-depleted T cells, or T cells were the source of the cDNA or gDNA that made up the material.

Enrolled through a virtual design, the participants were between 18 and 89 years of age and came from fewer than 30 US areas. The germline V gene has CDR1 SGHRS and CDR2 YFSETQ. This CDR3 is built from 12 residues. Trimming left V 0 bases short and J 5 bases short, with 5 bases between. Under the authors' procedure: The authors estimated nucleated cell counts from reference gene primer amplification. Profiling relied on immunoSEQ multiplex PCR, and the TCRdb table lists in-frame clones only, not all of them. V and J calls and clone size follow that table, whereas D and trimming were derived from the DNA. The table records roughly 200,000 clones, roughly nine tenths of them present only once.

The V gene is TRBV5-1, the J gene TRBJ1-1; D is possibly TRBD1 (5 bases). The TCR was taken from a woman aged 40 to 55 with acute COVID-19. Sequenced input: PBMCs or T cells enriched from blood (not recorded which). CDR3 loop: CASSLEGTEAFF. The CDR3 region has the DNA TGCGCCAGCAGCTTGGAGGGGACTGAAGCTTTCTTT.